The text below deals with one T cell receptor beta chain. Its antigen is currently unknown. The entry originates in a study of T cell repertoires in cytomegalovirus infection. In the study overall: A matching HLA type, together with CMV infection, was signaled by public TCR beta signatures.

Whole-study results and caveats: The ex vivo response was dominated by HLA-C-restricted CMV-specific TCR beta clonotypes. Frequencies of public TCR beta families were cumulated, and this identified carriers of CMV plus the relevant HLA.

In germline, CDR1 is SNHLY, CDR2 FYNNEI. The germline V and J ends were trimmed by 7 bases and 2 bases, with 8 bases remaining between them. The CDR3 contains 12 residues. TCRdb reprocessed the reads via MiXCR and lists one record per CDR3 protein. The table lists hundreds of thousands of distinct CDR3 sequences, roughly 26% of them singletons. Sequencing used CD8+ T cells from PBMCs. The gene calls are TRBV2 and TRBJ1-1; the D is unclear. The clonotype originates from a human donor in good health (CMV status not recorded). Some clones in this sample may be carry-over from other donors' samples. The CDR3 bases are TGTGCCAGCATTGACTCAAACACTGAAGCTTTCTTT. This sequence encodes CASIDSNTEAFF.